This T cell receptor (beta chain) was sequenced for a study of blood T cell repertoires in COVID-19. The repertoire was sequenced with immunoSEQ multiplex PCR; TCRdb's copy has only in-frame clones and lacks some. This table holds tens of thousands of clones, over 75% found once. The CDR3 runs to 14 residues. V was pared by 6 bases and J by 4 bases, with 15 bases between. CDR1 is PRHDT, CDR2 FYEKMQ, per germline (reference sequence). This sequence originates from a human donor with active COVID-19. The donor label of this sample is uncertain. The sample comprised peripheral blood. The rearrangement joins TRBV13 to TRBJ1-1; possible D gene TRBD1, 5 bases. CDR3 bases: TGTGCCAGCAGGAGACCGCAGGGTCTCACTGAAGCTTTCTTT. Amino acid sequence: CASRRPQGLTEAFF. Variable domain in full (rest from reference TRBV13 and TRBJ1-1): AAGVIQSPRHLIKEKRETATLKCYPIPRHDTVYWYQQGPGQDPQFLISFYEKMQSDKGSIPDRFSAQQFSDYHSELNMSSLELGDSALYFCASRRPQGLTEAFFGQGTRLTVV.